Sequencing of this TCR beta chain was carried out in a study of shared clonotypes between healthy human individuals. Clones were read by immunoSEQ multiplex PCR, and TCRdb kept only the in-frame ones, dropping some. The table records more than 2,000,000 clones, about 92% of them present only once. Trimming cost V 4 bases and J 0 bases; bases outside gene matches: 6. This CDR3 spans 16 amino acids. Looked up from germline, CDR1 is ENHRY and CDR2 is SYGVKD. The chain carries TRBV10-3 and TRBJ2-7; the match to TRBD1 covers 10 bases. The origin of this receptor is a man aged 18 to 29 in good health. Some clones in this sample may be carry-over from other donors' samples. The source material was naive CD4+ T cells from PBMCs. The subset is: CD45RA+ positively selected. CDR3 residues: CAISARGTGASYEQYF. In DNA form, the CDR3 reads TGTGCCATCAGTGCGCGTGGGACAGGGGCCTCCTACGAGCAGTACTTC.